The TCR beta chain under discussion was sequenced for a study of CD8 T cells in ankylosing spondylitis. Only a few counts were recorded for this clonotype. What it binds is unknown. TCRdb fed the 5' RACE reads into MiXCR, producing one record per CDR3 protein. The sample records approximately 220,000 distinct CDR3 sequences, roughly 24% being singletons. Findings of the study overall: Reportedly, matched ankylosing spondylitis synovial fluid was significantly enriched for disease-linked clones. Disease-linked clones bore a CD8+ phenotype and were relatively rare in peripheral blood.

Germline CDR1 is MNHNS and CDR2 is SASEGT. Trimming pared 7 bases from V and 0 bases from J, leaving 13 bases between. The length of the CDR3 is 14 residues. The receptor's source is a male donor with ankylosing spondylitis or in good health (not recorded which). Sequencing was done on a sample of blood, either unsorted or a sorted T cell fraction (not recorded which). The chain combines TRBV6-1 with TRBJ2-7; D gene unclear. The CDR3 DNA sequence: TGTGCCAGCACCACGAGGTCACGCTCCTACGAGCAGTACTTC. Amino acid sequence: CASTTRSRSYEQYF.